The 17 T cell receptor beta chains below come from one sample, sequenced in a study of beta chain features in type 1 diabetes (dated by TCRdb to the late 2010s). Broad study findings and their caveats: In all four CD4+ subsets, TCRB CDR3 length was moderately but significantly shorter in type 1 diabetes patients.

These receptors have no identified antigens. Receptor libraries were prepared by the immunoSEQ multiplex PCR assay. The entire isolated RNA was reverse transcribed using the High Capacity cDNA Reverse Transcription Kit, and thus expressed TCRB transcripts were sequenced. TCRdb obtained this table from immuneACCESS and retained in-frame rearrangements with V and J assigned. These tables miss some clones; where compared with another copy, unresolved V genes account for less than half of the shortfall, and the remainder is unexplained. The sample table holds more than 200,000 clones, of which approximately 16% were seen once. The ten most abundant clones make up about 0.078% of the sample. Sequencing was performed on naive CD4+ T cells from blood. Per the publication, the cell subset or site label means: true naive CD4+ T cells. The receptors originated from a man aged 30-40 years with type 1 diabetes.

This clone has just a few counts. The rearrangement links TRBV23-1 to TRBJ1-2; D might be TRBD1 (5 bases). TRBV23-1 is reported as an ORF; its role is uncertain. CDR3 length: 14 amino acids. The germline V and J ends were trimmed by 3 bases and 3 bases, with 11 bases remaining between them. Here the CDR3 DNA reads TGCGCCAGCAGTCATGAGGGACCGGACTATGGCTACACCTTC. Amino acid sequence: CASSHEGPDYGYTF.

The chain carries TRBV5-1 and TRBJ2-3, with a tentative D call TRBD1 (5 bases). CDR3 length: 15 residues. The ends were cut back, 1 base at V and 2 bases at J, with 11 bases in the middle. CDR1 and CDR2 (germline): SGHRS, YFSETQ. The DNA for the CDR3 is TGCGCCAGCAGCTTGTTTTCCAGGGCCACAGATACGCAGTATTTT. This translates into CASSLFSRATDTQYF.

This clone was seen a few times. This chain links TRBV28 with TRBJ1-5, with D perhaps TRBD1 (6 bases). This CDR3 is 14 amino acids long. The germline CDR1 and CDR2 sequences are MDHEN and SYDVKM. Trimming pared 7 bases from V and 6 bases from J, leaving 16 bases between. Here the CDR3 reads CASTKGGGGQPQHF. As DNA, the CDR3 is TGTGCCAGCACCAAAGGGGGGGGAGGTCAGCCCCAGCATTTT.

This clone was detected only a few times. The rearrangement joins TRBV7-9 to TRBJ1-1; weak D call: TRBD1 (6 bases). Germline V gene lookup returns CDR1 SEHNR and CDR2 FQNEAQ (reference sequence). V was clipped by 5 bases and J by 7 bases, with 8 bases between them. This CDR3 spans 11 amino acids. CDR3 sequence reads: CASSGTYEAFF. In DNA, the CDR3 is TGTGCCAGCAGCGGGACATATGAAGCTTTCTTT.

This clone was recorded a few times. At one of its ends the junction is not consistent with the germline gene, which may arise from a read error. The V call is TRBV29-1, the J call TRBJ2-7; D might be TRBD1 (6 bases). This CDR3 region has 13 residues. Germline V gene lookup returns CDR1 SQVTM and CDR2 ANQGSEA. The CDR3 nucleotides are TGCAGCGTTGAAGTTCTGGACGGGACGAAGGGGGACTTC. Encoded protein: CSVEVLDGTKGDF.

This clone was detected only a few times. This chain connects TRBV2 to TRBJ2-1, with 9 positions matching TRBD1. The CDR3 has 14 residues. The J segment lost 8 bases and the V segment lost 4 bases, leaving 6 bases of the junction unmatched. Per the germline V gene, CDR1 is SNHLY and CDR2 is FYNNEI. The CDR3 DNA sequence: TGTGCCAGCAGTGTCTACAGGGGGCTCGATGAGCAGTTCTTC. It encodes CASSVYRGLDEQFF.

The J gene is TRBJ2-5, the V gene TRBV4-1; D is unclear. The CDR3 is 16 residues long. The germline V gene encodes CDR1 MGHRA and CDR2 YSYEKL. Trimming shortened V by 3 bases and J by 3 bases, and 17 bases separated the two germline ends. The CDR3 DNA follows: TGCGCCAGCAGCCATCGGATCAGGATATCGGAAGAGACCCAGTACTTC. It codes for CASSHRIRISEETQYF.

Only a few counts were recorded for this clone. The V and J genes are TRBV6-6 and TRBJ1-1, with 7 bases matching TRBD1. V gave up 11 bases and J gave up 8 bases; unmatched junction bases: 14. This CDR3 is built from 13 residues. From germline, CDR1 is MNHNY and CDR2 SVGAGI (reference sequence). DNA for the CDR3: TGTGCCTCAATATGGGCTACACAGGGGGAAGCTTTCTTT. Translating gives CASIWATQGEAFF.

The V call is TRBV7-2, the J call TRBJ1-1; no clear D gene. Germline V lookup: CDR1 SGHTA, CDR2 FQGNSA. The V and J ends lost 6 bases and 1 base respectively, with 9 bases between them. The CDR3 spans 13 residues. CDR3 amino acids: CASSFQWNTEAFF. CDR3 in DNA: TGTGCCAGCAGTTTTCAGTGGAACACTGAAGCTTTCTTT.

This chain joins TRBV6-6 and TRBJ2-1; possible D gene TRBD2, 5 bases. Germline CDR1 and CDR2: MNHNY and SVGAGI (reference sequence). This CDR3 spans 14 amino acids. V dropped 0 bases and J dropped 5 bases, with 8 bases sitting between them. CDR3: CASSYSYSDNEQFF. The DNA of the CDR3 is TGTGCCAGCAGTTACTCGTATAGCGACAATGAGCAGTTCTTC.

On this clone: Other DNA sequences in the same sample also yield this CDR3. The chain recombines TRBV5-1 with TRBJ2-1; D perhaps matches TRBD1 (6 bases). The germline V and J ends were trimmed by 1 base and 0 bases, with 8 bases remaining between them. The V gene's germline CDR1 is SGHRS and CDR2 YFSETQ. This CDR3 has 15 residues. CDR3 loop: CASSLTGSSYNEQFF. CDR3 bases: TGCGCCAGCAGCTTGACAGGGAGCTCCTACAATGAGCAGTTCTTC.

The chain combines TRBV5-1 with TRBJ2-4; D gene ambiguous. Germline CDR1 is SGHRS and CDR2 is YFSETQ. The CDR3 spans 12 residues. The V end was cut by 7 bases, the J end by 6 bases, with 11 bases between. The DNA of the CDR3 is TGCGCCAGCTCTGACGGCGGAAACATTCAGTACTTC. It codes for CASSDGGNIQYF.

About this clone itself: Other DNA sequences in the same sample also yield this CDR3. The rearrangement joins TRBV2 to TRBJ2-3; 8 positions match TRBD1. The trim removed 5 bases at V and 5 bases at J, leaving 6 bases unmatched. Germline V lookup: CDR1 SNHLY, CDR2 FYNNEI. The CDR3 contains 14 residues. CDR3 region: CASSSGTGVDTQYF. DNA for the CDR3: TGTGCCAGCAGTTCCGGGACAGGTGTAGATACGCAGTATTTT.

CDR3 protein: CSVGRDYEQYF. The CDR3 DNA sequence: TGCAGCGTTGGACGGGACTACGAGCAGTACTTC. This sequence joins TRBV29-1 and TRBJ2-5; maybe TRBD2 (5 bases). The J call may be wrong; the DNA end is better matched by TRBJ2-7. The CDR3 spans 11 residues. Germline CDR1 is SQVTM and CDR2 is ANQGSEA.

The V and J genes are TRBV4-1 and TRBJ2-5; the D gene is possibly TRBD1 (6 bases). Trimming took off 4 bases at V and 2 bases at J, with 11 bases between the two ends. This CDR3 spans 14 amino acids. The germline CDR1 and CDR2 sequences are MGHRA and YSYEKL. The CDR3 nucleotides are TGCGCCAGCAGCCCACCGGGACAACAAGAGACCCAGTACTTC. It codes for CASSPPGQQETQYF.

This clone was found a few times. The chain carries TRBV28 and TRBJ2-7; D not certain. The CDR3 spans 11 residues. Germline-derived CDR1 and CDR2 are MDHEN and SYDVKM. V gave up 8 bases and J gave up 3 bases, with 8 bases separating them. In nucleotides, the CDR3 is TGTGCCAGCGTGGCTAACTACGAGCAGTACTTC. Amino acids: CASVANYEQYF.

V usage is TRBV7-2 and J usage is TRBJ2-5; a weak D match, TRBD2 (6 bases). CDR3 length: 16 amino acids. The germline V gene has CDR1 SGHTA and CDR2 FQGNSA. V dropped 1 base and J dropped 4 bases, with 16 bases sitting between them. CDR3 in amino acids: CASSLVTGGVGETQYF. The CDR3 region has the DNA TGTGCCAGCAGCTTAGTCACCGGGGGAGTAGGAGAGACCCAGTACTTC. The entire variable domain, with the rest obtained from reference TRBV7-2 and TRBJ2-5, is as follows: GAGVSQSPSNKVTEKGKDVELRCDPISGHTALYWYRQSLGQGLEFLIYFQGNSAPDKSGLPSDRFSAERTGGSVSTLTIQRTQQEDSAVYLCASSLVTGGVGETQYFGPGTRLLVL.